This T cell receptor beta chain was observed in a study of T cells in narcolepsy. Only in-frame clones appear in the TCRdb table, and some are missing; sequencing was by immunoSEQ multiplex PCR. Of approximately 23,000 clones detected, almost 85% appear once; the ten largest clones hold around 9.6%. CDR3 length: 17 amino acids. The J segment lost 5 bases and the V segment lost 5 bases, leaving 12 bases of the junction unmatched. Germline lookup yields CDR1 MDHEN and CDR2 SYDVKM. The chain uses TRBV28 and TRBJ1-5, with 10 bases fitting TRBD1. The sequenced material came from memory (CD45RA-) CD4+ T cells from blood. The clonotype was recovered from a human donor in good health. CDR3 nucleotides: TGTGCCAGCAGTCTGGGACAGGGGAGAACGGCCTATCAGCCCCAGCATTTT. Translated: CASSLGQGRTAYQPQHF.